This T cell receptor (beta chain) is from a study of regulatory T cells in long-lasting Graves disease. Across the whole study: Persistent Graves' disease meant over 5 years of antithyroid drugs with positive TSH receptor antibodies.

Construction of TCR beta libraries relied on iRepertoire HTBI primers and on Arm-PCR targeting CDR3 regions. TCRdb re-analysed the multiplex PCR reads in MiXCR, keeping a single row per CDR3 protein. The repertoire holds around 460,000 distinct CDR3 sequences, roughly 22% seen once, with approximately 14% in the top ten. The time point was: persistent/refractory GD, antithyroid drugs over 5 years with positive TRAb. The TCR library was prepared using RNA isolated from PBMCs. As a group, patients came from one endocrinology department in Xi'an, China. The germline gives CDR1 SEHNR, CDR2 FQNEAQ (reference sequence). CDR3 length: 13 residues. Unmatched junction bases numbered 9, after V lost 6 bases and J lost 9 bases.

The sequencing here drew on peripheral blood mononuclear cells (PBMCs), taken when the disease was refractory, from a patient treated with antithyroid drugs. This receptor was obtained from a female donor with Graves disease. V and J are TRBV7-9 and TRBJ1-2; 8 nucleotides agree with TRBD1. The CDR3 reads CASSIGQGESYTF. The CDR3, as DNA: TGTGCCAGCAGTATCGGACAGGGTGAAAGCTACACCTTC.